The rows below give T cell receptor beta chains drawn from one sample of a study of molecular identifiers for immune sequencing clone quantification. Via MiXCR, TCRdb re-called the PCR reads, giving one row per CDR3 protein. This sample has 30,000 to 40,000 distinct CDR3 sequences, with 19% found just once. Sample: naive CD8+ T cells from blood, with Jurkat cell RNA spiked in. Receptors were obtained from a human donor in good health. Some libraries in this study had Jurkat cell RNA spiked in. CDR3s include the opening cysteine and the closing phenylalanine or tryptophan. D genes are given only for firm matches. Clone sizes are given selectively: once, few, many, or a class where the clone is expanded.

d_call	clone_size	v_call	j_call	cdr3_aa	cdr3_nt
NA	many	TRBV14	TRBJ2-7	CASSQAHLSSYEQYF	TGTGCCAGCAGCCAAGCCCACCTGAGCTCCTACGAGCAGTACTTC
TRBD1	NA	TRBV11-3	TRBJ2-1	CASSTNSAGGSYNEQFF	TGTGCCAGCAGTACAAATTCCGCAGGGGGCTCCTACAATGAGCAGTTCTTC
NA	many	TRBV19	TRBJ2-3	CASRLGADTQYF	TGTGCCAGCCGACTAGGCGCAGATACGCAGTATTTT
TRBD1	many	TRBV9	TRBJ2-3	CASSSPGQGATDTQYF	TGTGCCAGCAGCTCGCCGGGACAGGGGGCAACAGATACGCAGTATTTT
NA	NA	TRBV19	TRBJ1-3	CASSTPGTSGNTIYF	TGTGCCAGTAGTACTCCCGGGACATCTGGAAACACCATATATTTT
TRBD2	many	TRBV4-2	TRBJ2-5	CASSRTGGAQYF	TGTGCCAGCAGCCGAACGGGGGGAGCCCAGTACTTC
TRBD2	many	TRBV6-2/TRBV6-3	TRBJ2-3	CASSYTGLAADTQYF	TGTGCCAGCAGTTACACTGGACTAGCCGCAGATACGCAGTATTTT
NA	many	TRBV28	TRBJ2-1	CASSIQGWSYNEQFF	TGTGCCAGCAGTATACAGGGTTGGTCCTACAATGAGCAGTTCTTC
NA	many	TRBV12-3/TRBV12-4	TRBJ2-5	CASSAAGSETQYF	TGTGCCAGCAGCGCTGCGGGCTCGGAGACCCAGTACTTC
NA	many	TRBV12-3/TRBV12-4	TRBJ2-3	CASSPDMDTQYF	TGTGCCAGCAGTCCCGATATGGATACGCAGTATTTT
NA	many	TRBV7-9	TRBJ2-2	CATPGISGELFF	TGTGCCACCCCCGGTATCTCCGGGGAGCTGTTTTTT
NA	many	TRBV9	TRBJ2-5	CASSVSQMEETQYF	TGTGCCAGCAGCGTAAGTCAGATGGAAGAGACCCAGTACTTC
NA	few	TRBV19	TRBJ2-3	CASSIRSRGGPTDTQYF	TGTGCCAGTAGTATCAGATCCCGCGGGGGCCCCACAGATACGCAGTATTTT
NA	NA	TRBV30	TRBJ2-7	CAWSSSSYEQYF	TGTGCCTGGAGTTCTAGCTCCTACGAGCAGTACTTC
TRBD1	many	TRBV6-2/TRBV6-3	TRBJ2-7	CASRPFWTGESYEQYF	TGTGCCAGCAGACCCTTCTGGACAGGGGAGTCCTACGAGCAGTACTTC
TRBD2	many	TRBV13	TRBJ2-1	CASSSPTSGRDNEQFF	TGTGCCAGCAGCTCACCGACTAGCGGGAGAGACAATGAGCAGTTCTTC
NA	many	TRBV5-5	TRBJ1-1	CASSLATPLSTEAFF	TGTGCCAGCAGCTTGGCCACGCCGTTATCGACTGAAGCTTTCTTT
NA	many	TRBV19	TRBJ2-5	CASSPRGRPQETQYF	TGTGCCAGTAGTCCCCGGGGGCGACCCCAAGAGACCCAGTACTTC
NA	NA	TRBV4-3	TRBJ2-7	CASSQERTAAYEQYF	TGCGCCAGCAGCCAAGAGAGGACAGCCGCCTACGAGCAGTACTTC
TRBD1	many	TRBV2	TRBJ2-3	CASRDPGQGTDTQYF	TGTGCCAGCAGAGATCCGGGACAGGGCACAGATACGCAGTATTTT
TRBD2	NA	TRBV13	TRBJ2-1	CASSPGRYNEQFF	TGTGCCAGCAGCCCCGGGAGGTACAATGAGCAGTTCTTC
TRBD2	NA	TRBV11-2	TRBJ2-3	CASSLLTAGATDTQYF	TGTGCCAGCAGCTTACTTACAGCGGGGGCCACAGATACGCAGTATTTT
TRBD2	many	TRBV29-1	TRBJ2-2	CSVARLAANTGELFF	TGCAGCGTCGCTAGACTAGCGGCGAACACCGGGGAGCTGTTTTTT
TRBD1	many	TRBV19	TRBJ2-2	CASSMGDRGTGELFF	TGTGCCAGTAGTATGGGGGACAGGGGCACCGGGGAGCTGTTTTTT